This TCR beta chain was recovered during a study of blood T cell repertoires in COVID-19. Study summary: The origin of the acute and convalescent COVID-19 samples was the United States, Italy and Spain. PBMCs, B-cell-depleted T cells, or T cells were the source of the cDNA or gDNA that made up the material.

The CDR3 totals 15 residues. Per germline, CDR1 SGHRS and CDR2 YFSETQ. V lost 4 bases and J lost 3, with 16 bases in between. In the authors' workflow: By means of reference gene primer amplification, nucleated cell counts were estimated. Using immunoSEQ multiplex PCR, the repertoire was profiled, and TCRdb retains in-frame clones only, with some absent. The DNA was the basis for D and trimming; V, J and clone size are from that table. In the table there are around 160,000 clones, 80% to 90% of which are singletons. Followed longitudinally, the Seattle patients had been enrolled during active infection.

The sequence derives from a woman in her sixties with COVID-19, enrolled during active disease. The sequenced sample consisted of peripheral blood. The gene calls are TRBV5-1 and TRBJ2-5; D is possibly TRBD2 (6 bases). CDR3 loop: CASSQGGTGKETQYF. In DNA, the CDR3 is TGCGCCAGCAGCCAGGGCGGGACGGGGAAAGAGACCCAGTACTTC.